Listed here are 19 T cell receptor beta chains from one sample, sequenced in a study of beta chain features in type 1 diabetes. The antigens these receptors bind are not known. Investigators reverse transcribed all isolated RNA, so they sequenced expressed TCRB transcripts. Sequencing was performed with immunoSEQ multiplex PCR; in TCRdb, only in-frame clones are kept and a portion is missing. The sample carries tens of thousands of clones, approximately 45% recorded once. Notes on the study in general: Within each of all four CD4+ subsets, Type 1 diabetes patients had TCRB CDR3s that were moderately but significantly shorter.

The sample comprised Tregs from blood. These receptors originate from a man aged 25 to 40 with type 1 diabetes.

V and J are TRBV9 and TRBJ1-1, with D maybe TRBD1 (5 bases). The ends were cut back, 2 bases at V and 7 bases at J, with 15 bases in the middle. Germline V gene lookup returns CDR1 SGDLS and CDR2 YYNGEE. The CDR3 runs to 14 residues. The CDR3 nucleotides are TGTGCCAGCAGCGTCGGGGGTGCGGCCATTGAAGCTTTCTTT. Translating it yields CASSVGGAAIEAFF.

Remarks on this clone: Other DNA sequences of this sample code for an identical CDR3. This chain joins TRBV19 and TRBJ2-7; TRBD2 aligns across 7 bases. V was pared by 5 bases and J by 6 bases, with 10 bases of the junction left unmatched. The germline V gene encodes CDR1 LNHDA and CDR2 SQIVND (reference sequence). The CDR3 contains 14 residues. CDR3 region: CASSPRAGAGEQYF. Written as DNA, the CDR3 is TGTGCCAGTAGTCCTCGGGCGGGAGCCGGCGAGCAGTACTTC.

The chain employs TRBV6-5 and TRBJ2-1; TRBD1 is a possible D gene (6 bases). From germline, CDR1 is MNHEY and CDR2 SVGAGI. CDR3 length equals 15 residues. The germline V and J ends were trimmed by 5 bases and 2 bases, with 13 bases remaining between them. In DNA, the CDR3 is TGTGCCAGCAGTACGAGGGGGAAACCCTACAATGAGCAGTTCTTC. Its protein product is CASSTRGKPYNEQFF.

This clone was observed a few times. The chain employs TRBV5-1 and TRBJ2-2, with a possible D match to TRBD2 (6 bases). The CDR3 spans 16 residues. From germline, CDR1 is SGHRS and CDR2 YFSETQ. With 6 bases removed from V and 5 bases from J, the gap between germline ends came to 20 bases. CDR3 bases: TGCGCCAGCACCGCTGACCAGGGACGGGGGACCGGGGAGCTGTTTTTT. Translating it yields CASTADQGRGTGELFF.

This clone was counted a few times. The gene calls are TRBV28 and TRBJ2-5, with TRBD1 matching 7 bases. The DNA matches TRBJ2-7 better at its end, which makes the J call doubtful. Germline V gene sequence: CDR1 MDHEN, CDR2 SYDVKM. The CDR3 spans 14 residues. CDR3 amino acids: CASRDSGQRYEQYF. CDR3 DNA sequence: TGTGCCAGCAGAGACTCGGGACAGCGGTACGAGCAGTACTTC.

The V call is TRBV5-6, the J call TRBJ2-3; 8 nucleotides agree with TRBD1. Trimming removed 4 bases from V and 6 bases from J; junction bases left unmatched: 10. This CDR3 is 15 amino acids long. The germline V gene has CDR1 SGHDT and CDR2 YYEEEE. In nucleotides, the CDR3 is TGTGCCAGCAGCCGCCGCAGGGGGCGAGCGGATACGCAGTATTTT. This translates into CASSRRRGRADTQYF.

The CDR3 spells CASSIDWTSATYEQYF. The CDR3 bases are TGTGCCAGTAGTATAGACTGGACTAGCGCAACCTACGAGCAGTACTTC. This chain connects TRBV19 to TRBJ2-7; 9 bases agree with TRBD2. CDR3 length: 16 amino acids. Germline CDR1 reads LNHDA; CDR2 reads SQIVND (reference sequence). The junction had 5 bases not matched to a gene; V was cut back by 0 bases and J by 2 bases.

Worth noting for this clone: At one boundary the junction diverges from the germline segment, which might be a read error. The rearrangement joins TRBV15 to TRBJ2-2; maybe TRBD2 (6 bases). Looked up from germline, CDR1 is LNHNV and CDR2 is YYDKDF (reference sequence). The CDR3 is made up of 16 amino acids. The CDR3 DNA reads TGTGCCACCAGCGGAGAGGGGACTGGGAACACCGGGGAGCTGTTTTTT. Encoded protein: CATSGEGTGNTGELFF.

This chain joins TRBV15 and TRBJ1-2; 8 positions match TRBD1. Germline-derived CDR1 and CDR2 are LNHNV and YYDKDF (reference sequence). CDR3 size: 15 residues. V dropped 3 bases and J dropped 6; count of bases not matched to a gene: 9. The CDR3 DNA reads TGTGCCACCAGCAGGGGTCAGGGGGCGCAAGATGGCTACACCTTC. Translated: CATSRGQGAQDGYTF.

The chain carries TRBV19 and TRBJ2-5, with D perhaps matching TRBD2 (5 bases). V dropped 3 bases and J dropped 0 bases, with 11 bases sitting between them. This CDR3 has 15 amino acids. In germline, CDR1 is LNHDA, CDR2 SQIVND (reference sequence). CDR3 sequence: CASSINGGYQETQYF. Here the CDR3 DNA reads TGTGCCAGTAGTATCAATGGCGGGTACCAAGAGACCCAGTACTTC. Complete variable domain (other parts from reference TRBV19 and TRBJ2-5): DGGITQSPKYLFRKEGQNVTLSCEQNLNHDAMYWYRQDPGQGLRLIYYSQIVNDFQKGDIAEGYSVSREKKESFPLTVTSAQKNPTAFYLCASSINGGYQETQYFGPGTRLLVL.

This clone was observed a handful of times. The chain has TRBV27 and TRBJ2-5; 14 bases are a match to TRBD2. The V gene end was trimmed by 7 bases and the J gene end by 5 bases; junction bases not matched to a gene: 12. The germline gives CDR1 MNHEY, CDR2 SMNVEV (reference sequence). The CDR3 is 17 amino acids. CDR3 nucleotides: TGTGCCAGCAAGTCCGGACTAGCGGGAGGCAAGACGGAGACCCAGTACTTC. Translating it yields CASKSGLAGGKTETQYF.

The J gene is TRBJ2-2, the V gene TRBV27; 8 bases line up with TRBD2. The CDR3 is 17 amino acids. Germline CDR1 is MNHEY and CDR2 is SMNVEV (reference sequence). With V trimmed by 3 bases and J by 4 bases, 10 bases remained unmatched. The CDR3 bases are TGTGCCAGCAGTTTTAGGGCGGGAGGTGTTAGCACCGGGGAGCTGTTTTTT. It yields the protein CASSFRAGGVSTGELFF.

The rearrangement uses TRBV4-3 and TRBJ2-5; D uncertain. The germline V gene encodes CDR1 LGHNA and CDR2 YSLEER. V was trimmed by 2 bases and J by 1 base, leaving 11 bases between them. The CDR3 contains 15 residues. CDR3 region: CASSQKAAAQETQYF. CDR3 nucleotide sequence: TGCGCCAGCAGCCAAAAGGCGGCGGCCCAAGAGACCCAGTACTTC.

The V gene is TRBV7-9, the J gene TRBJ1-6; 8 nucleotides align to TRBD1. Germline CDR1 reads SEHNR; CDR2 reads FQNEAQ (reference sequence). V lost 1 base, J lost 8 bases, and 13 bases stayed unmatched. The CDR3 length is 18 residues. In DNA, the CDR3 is TGTGCCAGCAGCTTAGAGGCCCGGACAGGGAATATACATTCACCCCTCCACTTT. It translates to CASSLEARTGNIHSPLHF.

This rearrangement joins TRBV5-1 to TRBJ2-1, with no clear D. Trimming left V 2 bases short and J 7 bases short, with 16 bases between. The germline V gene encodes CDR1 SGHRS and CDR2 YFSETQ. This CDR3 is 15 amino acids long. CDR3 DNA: TGCGCCAGCAGCTTCGACCCAGGCCGAGATAATGAGCAGTTCTTC. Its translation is CASSFDPGRDNEQFF.

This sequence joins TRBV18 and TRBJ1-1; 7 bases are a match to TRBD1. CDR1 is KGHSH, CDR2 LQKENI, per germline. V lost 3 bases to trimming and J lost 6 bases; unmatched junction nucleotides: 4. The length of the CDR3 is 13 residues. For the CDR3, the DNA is TGTGCCAGCTCACCGGCGACAGGGTCTGAAGCTTTCTTT. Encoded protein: CASSPATGSEAFF.

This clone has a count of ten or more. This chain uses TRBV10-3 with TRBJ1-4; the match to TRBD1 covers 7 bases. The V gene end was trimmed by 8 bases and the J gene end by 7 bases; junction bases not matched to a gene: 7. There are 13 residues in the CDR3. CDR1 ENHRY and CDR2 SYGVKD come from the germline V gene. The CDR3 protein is CAIRQGEGEKLFF. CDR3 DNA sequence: TGTGCCATCCGACAGGGCGAGGGTGAAAAACTGTTTTTT.

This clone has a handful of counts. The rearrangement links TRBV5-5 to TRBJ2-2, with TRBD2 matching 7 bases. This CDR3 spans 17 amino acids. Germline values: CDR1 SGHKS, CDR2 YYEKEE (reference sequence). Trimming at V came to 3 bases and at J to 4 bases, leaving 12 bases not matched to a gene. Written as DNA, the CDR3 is TGTGCCAGCAGCTCCGGGGAGGGAGCTGGGGGCACCGGGGAGCTGTTTTTT. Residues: CASSSGEGAGGTGELFF.

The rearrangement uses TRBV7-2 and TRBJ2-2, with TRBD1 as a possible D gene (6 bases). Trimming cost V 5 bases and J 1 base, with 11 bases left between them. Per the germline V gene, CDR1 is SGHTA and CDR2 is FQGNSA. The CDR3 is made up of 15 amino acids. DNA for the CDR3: TGTGCCAGCAGCGAGTTGGACAGGAACACCGGGGAGCTGTTTTTT. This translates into CASSELDRNTGELFF.